These T cell receptor beta chains were read from a single sample in a study of blood T cell repertoires in COVID-19. Libraries were prepared by immunoSEQ multiplex PCR; TCRdb keeps only in-frame clonotypes and omits some of them. The data contain 140,000 to 150,000 clones, over 75% of them singletons. Specimen: PBMCs or T cells enriched from blood (not recorded which). All receptors derive from a woman in her 30s with acute COVID-19. Each CDR3 is given with its conserved first and last residue. The D gene is left open where the match is weak. Not all rows give a size; the values are once, few, many and, for expanded clones, a class.

clone_size,d_call,v_call,j_call,cdr3_length,cdr3_nt,cdr3_aa
few,TRBD2,TRBV6-4,TRBJ2-3,15,TGTGCCAGCAGCGGGACTAGCGGGACATCAGATACGCAGTATTTT,CASSGTSGTSDTQYF
-,TRBD2,TRBV5-4,TRBJ2-3,15,TGTGCCAGCAGCTTGTATCTAGCGGGCTCAGATACGCAGTATTTT,CASSLYLAGSDTQYF
-,-,TRBV7-2,TRBJ1-2,13,TGTGCCAGCAGCCGGGACAAACACTATGGCTACACCTTC,CASSRDKHYGYTF
-,-,TRBV4-1,TRBJ1-6,14,TGCGCCAGCAGCCTACCAGAAAATAATTCACCCCTCCACTTT,CASSLPENNSPLHF
-,-,TRBV6-5,TRBJ2-3,15,TGTGCCAGCAGTTACCGCCGGCCGGGGTTAGATACGCAGTATTTT,CASSYRRPGLDTQYF
-,-,TRBV7-9,TRBJ1-6,15,TGTGCCAGCAGCTTGTCGAGACAGGATAATTCACCCCTCCACTTT,CASSLSRQDNSPLHF
-,-,TRBV19,TRBJ2-7,15,TGTGCCAGTAGTACGTTGGGCAGGGGGGCGGACGAGCAGTACTTC,CASSTLGRGADEQYF
-,-,TRBV6-5,TRBJ1-1,13,TGTGCCAGCAGTCAGGTGGGGCACACTGAAGCTTTCTTT,CASSQVGHTEAFF
-,TRBD1,TRBV29-1,TRBJ1-1,13,TGCAGCGTTGGGACAGGGGGAAGCACTGAAGCTTTCTTT,CSVGTGGSTEAFF
-,-,TRBV11-2,TRBJ2-1,13,TGTGCCAGCAGCTCCCCCCCGGAGAGTCAGCAGTTCTTC,CASSSPPESQQFF
-,TRBD1,TRBV7-9,TRBJ1-1,15,TGTGCCAGCAGCTTAATGACAGGGGCTAACACTGAAGCTTTCTTT,CASSLMTGANTEAFF
-,TRBD2,TRBV5-1,TRBJ2-7,15,TGCGCCAGCAGCCGCGGGACTAGCGGCTTCTACGAGCAGTACTTC,CASSRGTSGFYEQYF
-,TRBD1,TRBV4-3,TRBJ1-4,18,TGCGCCAGCAGCCAACAGTGGGACAGGGCCACCGGCGGTGAAAAACTGTTTTTT,CASSQQWDRATGGEKLFF
-,-,TRBV30,TRBJ2-7,14,TGTGCCTGGAGACTAAGTCCGCTTTCCTACGAGCAGTACTTC,CAWRLSPLSYEQYF
-,-,TRBV11-2,TRBJ1-2,15,TGTGCCAGCCGGGGCCCGGGGGGCAAAAGCTATGGCTACACCTTC,CASRGPGGKSYGYTF
-,TRBD2,TRBV28,TRBJ2-5,15,TGTGCCAGCAGTTTTCTGGCGGGAGGGAAAGAGACCCAGTACTTC,CASSFLAGGKETQYF
-,-,TRBV30,TRBJ1-5,14,TGTGCCTGGAGTACGGGGAGTAGCAATCAGCCCCAGCATTTT,CAWSTGSSNQPQHF
-,TRBD2,TRBV28,TRBJ2-3,16,TGTGCCAGCAGTTCTCCAGGGAGGGTTTTCACAGATACGCAGTATTTT,CASSSPGRVFTDTQYF
-,-,TRBV5-6,TRBJ2-2,16,TGTGCCAGCAGCCCCCAGGGAGGCGCGAACACCGGGGAGCTGTTTTTT,CASSPQGGANTGELFF
-,-,TRBV12-3/TRBV12-4,TRBJ2-1,11,TGTGCCAGCAGTTTTAACAATGAGCAGTTCTTC,CASSFNNEQFF
-,TRBD1,TRBV28,TRBJ2-7,17,TGTGCCAGCAGTTTAATGGGGTGGGGACAGGACCTGAACGAGCAGTACTTC,CASSLMGWGQDLNEQYF
-,-,TRBV10-1,TRBJ1-5,14,TGCGCCAGCAGTAAGACAGAAACCAATCAGCCCCAGCATTTT,CASSKTETNQPQHF
-,TRBD2,TRBV6-2/TRBV6-3,TRBJ2-7,14,TGTGCCAGCAGTTCCCCGGGACTAGCCTACGAGCAGTACTTC,CASSSPGLAYEQYF
-,-,TRBV30,TRBJ2-5,14,TGTGCCTGGAGGGGGGGACCCAGCCAAGAGACCCAGTACTTC,CAWRGGPSQETQYF
-,-,TRBV9,TRBJ2-3,14,TGTGCCAGCAGCGTAGCTAGTCTGCAGGATACGCAGTATTTT,CASSVASLQDTQYF
-,-,TRBV19,TRBJ1-5,13,TGTGCCAGTAGTATGTCGGGGAATCAGCCCCAGCATTTT,CASSMSGNQPQHF
-,TRBD2,TRBV28,TRBJ2-7,14,TGTGCCAGCACCATCACCGGGGGGACCTACGAGCAGTACTTC,CASTITGGTYEQYF
-,TRBD1,TRBV19,TRBJ1-2,16,TGTGCCAGTTCGGACCGGGACAGGGGAAACGCCTATGGCTACACCTTC,CASSDRDRGNAYGYTF
-,-,TRBV27,TRBJ2-6,16,TGTGCCAGCAGTTTTGGCAGTCTTTCTGGGGCCAACGTCCTGACTTTC,CASSFGSLSGANVLTF
once,-,TRBV5-1,TRBJ2-5,15,TGCGCCAGCAGCGCGGTACAGGTGTTGGGAGAGACCCAGTACTTC,CASSAVQVLGETQYF
once,TRBD2,TRBV2,TRBJ2-5,16,TGTGCCAGCAGTGCCAAGTCGGGGGGGACTGAGGAGACCCAGTACTTC,CASSAKSGGTEETQYF
-,-,TRBV6-2/TRBV6-3,TRBJ2-7,22,-,CASSPQGTYEQYFGPGTYEQYF
-,-,TRBV6-2/TRBV6-3,TRBJ2-7,16,TGTGCCAGCAGTTACATCGGCAGGCCTATCTCCTACGAGCAGTACTTC,CASSYIGRPISYEQYF
-,TRBD1,TRBV27,TRBJ1-4,15,TGTGCCAGCAGTTTATTAGGGACAGGAAATGAAAAACTGTTTTTT,CASSLLGTGNEKLFF